Listed below are T cell receptor beta chains from one sample, sequenced in a study of blood T cell repertoires in COVID-19. Generated by immunoSEQ multiplex PCR, the TCRdb table keeps only in-frame clones and is missing some. The sample lists fewer than 400,000 clones; over 75% were seen once. Sequencing was done on a sample of PBMCs or T cells enriched from blood (not recorded which). Every receptor here comes from a man aged 25 to 45 who had recovered from COVID-19. Both conserved end residues are part of each CDR3. D genes are given only for firm matches. Not all rows give a size; the values are once, few, many and, for expanded clones, a class.

.	TRBV30	.	TRBJ1-2	TGTGCCTGGAGGGGGGGGGCAGTCTATGGCTACACCTTC	CAWRGGAVYGYTF
.	TRBV19	.	TRBJ1-2	TGTGCCAGTAGTTTCAACAGGGCCTATGGCTACACCTTC	CASSFNRAYGYTF
once	TRBV4-3	.	TRBJ1-1	TGCGCCAGCAGCCAAGCCCTATCAGGGGCCGCTGAAGCTTTCTTT	CASSQALSGAAEAFF
.	TRBV11-2	TRBD1	TRBJ2-3	TGTGCCAGCAGCCACATACAGGGGGGAACAGATACGCAGTATTTT	CASSHIQGGTDTQYF
.	TRBV18	.	TRBJ1-1	TGTGCCAGCTCACCGGGAGTTGGGTCCGTCACTGAAGCTTTCTTT	CASSPGVGSVTEAFF
.	TRBV2	.	TRBJ2-7	TGTGCCAGCAGCGAACGAGGATCCGAGCAGTACTTC	CASSERGSEQYF
.	TRBV4-2	.	TRBJ2-5	TGTGCCAGCAGCCCCCGTGTGCGCGAGACCCAGTACTTC	CASSPRVRETQYF
few	TRBV15	TRBD2	TRBJ2-4	TGTGCCACCAGCCAAAGGATGGGAGAGGGAGGGGACATTCAGTACTTC	CATSQRMGEGGDIQYF
.	TRBV7-9	.	TRBJ2-5	TGTGCCAGCGGGGGCCGGCAAGAGACCCAGTACTTC	CASGGRQETQYF
.	TRBV7-2	.	TRBJ1-2	TGTGCCAGCAGCCAAGTCGGGGTGCTGGCTGACTACACCTTC	CASSQVGVLADYTF
.	TRBV7-8	TRBD2	TRBJ2-7	TGTGCCAGCAGCTTAGCGACGGCTAGCGGTTCCTACGAGCAGTACTTC	CASSLATASGSYEQYF
.	TRBV5-4	TRBD1	TRBJ1-1	TGTGCCAGCAGCCTGGGGGGGGACAGATCATTCACTGAAGCTTTCTTT	CASSLGGDRSFTEAFF
.	TRBV24-1	.	TRBJ2-3	TGTGCCACCAGTGAGGGCAGTTATTTTAGCACAGATACGCAGTATTTT	CATSEGSYFSTDTQYF
.	TRBV14	.	TRBJ2-2	TGTGCCAGCAGCCACAGGGCCGGGGAGCTGTTTTTT	CASSHRAGELFF
.	TRBV2	.	TRBJ2-7	TGTGCCAGCAGGTGGGGGCCGAGCTCCTACGAGCAGTACTTC	CASRWGPSSYEQYF
.	TRBV23-1	TRBD1	TRBJ2-7	TGCGCCAGCAGTCAATCTCAGTCCCTGGGACAGATCTACGAGCAGTACTTC	CASSQSQSLGQIYEQYF
.	TRBV19	TRBD1	TRBJ1-3	TGTGCCAGTAACCCCTCCAGGGGGAGAAACACCATATATTTT	CASNPSRGRNTIYF
.	TRBV11-2	.	TRBJ2-7	TGTGCCAGCAGCTTTGGCGGCTACGAGCAGTACTTC	CASSFGGYEQYF
.	TRBV10-3	.	TRBJ1-2	TGTGCCATCAGTGAGGTCACAGAAGACTATGGCTACACCTTC	CAISEVTEDYGYTF
.	TRBV6-4	.	TRBJ1-2	TGTGCCAGCAGCCCCGACACTAACTATGGCTACACCTTC	CASSPDTNYGYTF
.	TRBV13	TRBD1	TRBJ2-5	TGTGCCAGCAGCCAGGGGACAGGGCGCTACCAAGAGACCCAGTACTTC	CASSQGTGRYQETQYF
.	TRBV9	TRBD2	TRBJ2-3	TGTGCCAGCAGCGTAGCTCAGCGGGGGGATACGCAGTATTTT	CASSVAQRGDTQYF
.	TRBV7-9	.	TRBJ2-3	TGTGCCAGCAGCCTCCCCCCCGGGGACACAGATACGCAGTATTTT	CASSLPPGDTDTQYF
.	TRBV5-6	TRBD1	TRBJ1-5	TGTGCCAGCAGCTTGGGGGACAGCATGAAGGTTGGTCAGCCCCAGCATTTT	CASSLGDSMKVGQPQHF
.	TRBV12-5	TRBD1	TRBJ2-7	TGTGCTAGTGGTTTGTCGGACAGGTACGAGCAGTACTTC	CASGLSDRYEQYF
.	TRBV25-1	.	TRBJ2-7	TGTGCCAGCAGTCCTACTCGCCAGGGTTCCGACTACGAGCAGTACTTC	CASSPTRQGSDYEQYF
few	TRBV5-8	TRBD1	TRBJ2-3	TGTGCCAGCAGCCCAGGGACAGGGGAAGATACGCAGTATTTT	CASSPGTGEDTQYF
.	TRBV5-6	.	TRBJ2-2	TGTGCCAGCAGCTTCTACAGTAGGTTCGCCGGGGAGCTGTTTTTT	CASSFYSRFAGELFF
.	TRBV9	TRBD1	TRBJ1-2	TGTGCCAGCAGCGTAGGACAGGGTGGAGTCTATGGCTACACCTTC	CASSVGQGGVYGYTF
.	TRBV7-9	TRBD1	TRBJ1-4	TGTGCCAGCAGCGGGACAGTCTTTGAAAAACTGTTTTTT	CASSGTVFEKLFF
.	TRBV5-1	.	TRBJ1-2	TGCGCCAGCAGCTTGGGTGCGGGGACCCCTAACTATGGCTACACCTTC	CASSLGAGTPNYGYTF
.	TRBV5-1	TRBD2	TRBJ2-1	TGCGCCAGCAGCCCGGGACTAACCGGGGATGAGCAGTTCTTC	CASSPGLTGDEQFF
.	TRBV7-3	.	TRBJ2-1	TGTGCCAGCAGCCCACGGCGGACAGACTACCGAAAATTAGGGTACAATGAGCAGTTCTTC	CASSPRRTDYRKLGYNEQFF
once	TRBV9	.	TRBJ1-1	TGTGCCAGCAGCGTAGGGGGAGGGTCGAACACTGAAGCTTTCTTT	CASSVGGGSNTEAFF
.	TRBV15	.	TRBJ2-7	TGTGCCACCAGTGTAAGAGGGTTGGGATACGAGCAGTACTTC	CATSVRGLGYEQYF
.	TRBV7-3	TRBD2	TRBJ2-1	TGTGCCAGCAGCTTAATTTCTAGCGGGGGTTTAGGTGAGCAGTTCTTC	CASSLISSGGLGEQFF
once	TRBV7-3	.	TRBJ1-1	TGTGCCAGCAGCTTGATGCCAGGGTCGGGCACTGAAGCTTTCTTT	CASSLMPGSGTEAFF
.	TRBV30	.	TRBJ2-2	TGTGCCTGGCAGACGACAGGGAACACCGGGGAGCTGTTTTTT	CAWQTTGNTGELFF
few	TRBV4-1	.	TRBJ1-6	TGCGCCAGCAGCCAAGGTAATCCGGATAATTCACCCCTCCACTTT	CASSQGNPDNSPLHF
.	TRBV7-9	.	TRBJ2-3	TGTGCCAGCAGCTTATCCCTGGGGGCTGATACGCAGTATTTT	CASSLSLGADTQYF
.	TRBV11-2	.	TRBJ1-1	TGTGCCAGCAGCCCCGGCGGGAACACTGAAGCTTTCTTT	CASSPGGNTEAFF
.	TRBV11-2	.	TRBJ1-1	TGTGCCAGCAGCTCGGACAGGAACACTGAAGCTTTCTTT	CASSSDRNTEAFF
few	TRBV10-3	TRBD1	TRBJ2-2	TGTGCCATCAGTGAAGGACAGGGGTATGCCGGGGAGCTGTTTTTT	CAISEGQGYAGELFF
.	TRBV6-9	.	TRBJ2-7	TGTGCCAGCAGTTATCCACAGGGAGTACACAGTCCCGCCAGGGACGAGCAGTACTTC	CASSYPQGVHSPARDEQYF
.	TRBV6-5	.	TRBJ2-1	TGTGCCAGCAGAAAACAGCCACCCAACAATGAGCAGTTCTTC	CASRKQPPNNEQFF
.	TRBV5-4	TRBD1	TRBJ1-1	TGTGCCAGCAGTCCCCGGACAGGGAAGAAGGAAGCTTTCTTT	CASSPRTGKKEAFF
.	TRBV24-1	.	TRBJ2-4	TGTGCCACCAGTGATCGAACAAAGGCCAAAAACATTCAGTACTTC	CATSDRTKAKNIQYF
.	TRBV7-9	.	TRBJ1-6	TGTGCCAGCAGCCAAGGACCCGGGGGTTCACCCCTCCACTTT	CASSQGPGGSPLHF
few	TRBV5-1	TRBD1	TRBJ1-2	TGCGCCAGCAGCCCACGGACAGGGAACTATGGCTACACCTTC	CASSPRTGNYGYTF
.	TRBV7-6	TRBD1	TRBJ2-7	TGTGCCAGCAGCTTAGGTCGGCGGGACAGGGGTTACGAGCAGTACTTC	CASSLGRRDRGYEQYF
.	TRBV19	.	TRBJ2-2	TGTGCCAGTAGTAGGCCGGAGCTGAACACCGGGGAGCTGTTTTTT	CASSRPELNTGELFF
.	TRBV2	.	TRBJ1-2	TGTGCCAGCAGTGTGCGGATTTACGGCTATGGCTACACCTTC	CASSVRIYGYGYTF